Listed below are T cell receptor beta chains from one sample, sequenced in a study of cytomegalovirus exposure and HLA in healthy donors. TCRdb's copy holds only in-frame clones and misses some; the assay was immunoSEQ multiplex PCR. The listing contains 35,000 to 50,000 clones. The sample comprised PBMCs. The receptors were sampled from a male donor in good health and CMV-seronegative. Both conserved end residues are part of each CDR3. The D gene is left open where the match is weak. Not every row has a clone size; where given, it reads once, few, many or a size class.

J | size | length | D | V | DNA | CDR3
TRBJ1-5 | - | 14 | - | TRBV18 | TGTGCCAGCTCACCAGGGAGTTTCGGTGAGCCCCAGCATTTT | CASSPGSFGEPQHF
TRBJ2-1 | - | 16 | - | TRBV19 | TGTGCCAGTAGTATGGGTGCTAGAGACTCCTACAATGAGCAGTTCTTC | CASSMGARDSYNEQFF
TRBJ1-1 | - | 14 | TRBD1 | TRBV6-5 | TGTGCCAGCAGCCGGGTCCTAGGGGGCAATGAAGCTTTCTTT | CASSRVLGGNEAFF
TRBJ2-1 | - | 15 | - | TRBV2 | TGTGCCAGCAGCCAGGGGGGCGGCTCCTACAATGAGCAGTTCTTC | CASSQGGGSYNEQFF
TRBJ2-3 | - | 15 | - | TRBV28 | TGTGCCAGCAGTCCGACTATACCTAGCACAGATACGCAGTATTTT | CASSPTIPSTDTQYF
TRBJ2-7 | - | 13 | TRBD2 | TRBV19 | TGTGCCAGCGATAGCGGGAGTGGGTACGAGCAGTACTTC | CASDSGSGYEQYF
TRBJ1-3 | - | 16 | TRBD1 | TRBV28 | TGTGCCAGCATCCCCGGAGCCGGGACAGGCCTCGGGACCATATATTTT | CASIPGAGTGLGTIYF
TRBJ2-2 | medium-sized | 15 | TRBD2 | TRBV6-4 | TGTGCCAGCAGTGAAAGAGGGGAGGGGACCGGGGAGCTGTTTTTT | CASSERGEGTGELFF
TRBJ2-5 | - | 14 | TRBD2 | TRBV29-1 | TGCAGCGTTTCCCCGTTAGCGGGAGGAGAGACCCAGTACTTC | CSVSPLAGGETQYF
TRBJ1-5 | - | 14 | - | TRBV6-5 | TGTGCCAGCAGTGAGTGGCAGGGTAATCAGCCCCAGCATTTT | CASSEWQGNQPQHF
TRBJ2-7 | - | 12 | - | TRBV14 | TGTGCCAGCGGAAGACGGAGCCACGAGCAGTACTTC | CASGRRSHEQYF
TRBJ1-5 | - | 13 | - | TRBV27 | TGTGCCACCGAAAGGGGTGACAATCAGCCCCAGCATTTT | CATERGDNQPQHF
TRBJ1-3 | - | 14 | - | TRBV29-1 | TGCAGCGTGCGGACAGCTTCAACGGGAAACACCATATATTTT | CSVRTASTGNTIYF
TRBJ1-2 | - | 14 | - | TRBV7-8 | TGTGCCAGCAGCTCAGGGATGCCCATCTATGGCTACACCTTC | CASSSGMPIYGYTF
TRBJ2-5 | - | 14 | - | TRBV7-9 | TGTGCCAGCAGCCGACAATCCCTTGGGGAGACCCAGTACTTC | CASSRQSLGETQYF
TRBJ2-7 | - | 13 | TRBD1 | TRBV19 | TGTGCCAGTAAGGGGACAGGGTCATACGAGCAGTACTTC | CASKGTGSYEQYF